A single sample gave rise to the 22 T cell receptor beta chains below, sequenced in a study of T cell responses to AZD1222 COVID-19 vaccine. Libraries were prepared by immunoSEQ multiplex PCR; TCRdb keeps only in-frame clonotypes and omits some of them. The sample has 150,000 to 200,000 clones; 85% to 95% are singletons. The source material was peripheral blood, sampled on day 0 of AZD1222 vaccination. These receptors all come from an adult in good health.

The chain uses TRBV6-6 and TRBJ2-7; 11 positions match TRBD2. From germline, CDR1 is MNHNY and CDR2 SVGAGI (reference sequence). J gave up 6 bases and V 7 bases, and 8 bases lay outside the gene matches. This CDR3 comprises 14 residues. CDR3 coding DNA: TGTGCCAGCAACAAAAGGCTAGCGGGAGGCGAGCAGTACTTC. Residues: CASNKRLAGGEQYF.

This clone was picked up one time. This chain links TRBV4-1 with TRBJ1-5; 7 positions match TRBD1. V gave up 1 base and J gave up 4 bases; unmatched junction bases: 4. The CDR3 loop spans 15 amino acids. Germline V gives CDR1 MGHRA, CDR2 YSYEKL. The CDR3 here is CASSQARDSNQPQHF. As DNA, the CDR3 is TGCGCCAGCAGCCAAGCCCGGGACAGTAATCAGCCCCAGCATTTT.

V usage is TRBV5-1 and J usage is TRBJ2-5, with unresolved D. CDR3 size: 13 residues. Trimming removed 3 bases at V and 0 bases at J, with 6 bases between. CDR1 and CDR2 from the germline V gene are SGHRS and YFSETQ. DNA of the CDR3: TGCGCCAGCAGCTATGTGTACCAAGAGACCCAGTACTTC. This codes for CASSYVYQETQYF.

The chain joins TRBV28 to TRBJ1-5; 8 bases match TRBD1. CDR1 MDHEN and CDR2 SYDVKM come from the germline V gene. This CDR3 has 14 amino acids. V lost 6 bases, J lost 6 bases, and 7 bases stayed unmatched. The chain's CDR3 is CASSYTGGGQPQHF. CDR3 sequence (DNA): TGTGCCAGCAGCTATACAGGGGGAGGTCAGCCCCAGCATTTT.

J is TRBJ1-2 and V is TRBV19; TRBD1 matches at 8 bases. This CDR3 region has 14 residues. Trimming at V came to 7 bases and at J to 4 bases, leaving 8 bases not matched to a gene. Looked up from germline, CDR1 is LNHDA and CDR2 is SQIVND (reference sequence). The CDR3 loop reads CASTPGTGAYGYTF. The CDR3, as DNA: TGTGCCAGTACCCCCGGGACAGGAGCCTATGGCTACACCTTC. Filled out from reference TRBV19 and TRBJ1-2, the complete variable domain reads DGGITQSPKYLFRKEGQNVTLSCEQNLNHDAMYWYRQDPGQGLRLIYYSQIVNDFQKGDIAEGYSVSREKKESFPLTVTSAQKNPTAFYLCASTPGTGAYGYTFGSGTRLTVV.

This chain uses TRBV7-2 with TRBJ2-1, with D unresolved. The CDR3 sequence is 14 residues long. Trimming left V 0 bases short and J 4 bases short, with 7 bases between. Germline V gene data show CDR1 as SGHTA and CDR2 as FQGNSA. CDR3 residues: CASSLAGKYNEQFF. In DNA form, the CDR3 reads TGTGCCAGCAGCTTAGCGGGCAAGTACAATGAGCAGTTCTTC. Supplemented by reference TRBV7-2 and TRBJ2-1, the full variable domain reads GAGVSQSPSNKVTEKGKDVELRCDPISGHTALYWYRQSLGQGLEFLIYFQGNSAPDKSGLPSDRFSAERTGGSVSTLTIQRTQQEDSAVYLCASSLAGKYNEQFFGPGTRLTVL.

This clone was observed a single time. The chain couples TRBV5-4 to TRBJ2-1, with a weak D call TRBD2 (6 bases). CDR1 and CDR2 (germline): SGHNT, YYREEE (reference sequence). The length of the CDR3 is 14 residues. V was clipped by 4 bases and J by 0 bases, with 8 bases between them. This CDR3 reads CASSAGSSYNEQFF. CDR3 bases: TGTGCCAGCAGCGCGGGAAGCTCCTACAATGAGCAGTTCTTC.

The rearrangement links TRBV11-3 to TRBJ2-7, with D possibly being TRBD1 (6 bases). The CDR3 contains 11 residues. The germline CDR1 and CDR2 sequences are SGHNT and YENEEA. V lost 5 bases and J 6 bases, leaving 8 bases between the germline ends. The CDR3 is CASSPDSEQYV. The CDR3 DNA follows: TGTGCCAGCAGCCCGGACAGCGAGCAGTACGTC.

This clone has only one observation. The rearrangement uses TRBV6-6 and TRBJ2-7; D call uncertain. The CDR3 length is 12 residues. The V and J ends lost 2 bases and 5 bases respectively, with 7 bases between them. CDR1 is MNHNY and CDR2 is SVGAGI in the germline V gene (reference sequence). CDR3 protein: CASSYRPNEQYF. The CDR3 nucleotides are TGTGCCAGCAGTTACCGACCAAACGAGCAGTACTTC.

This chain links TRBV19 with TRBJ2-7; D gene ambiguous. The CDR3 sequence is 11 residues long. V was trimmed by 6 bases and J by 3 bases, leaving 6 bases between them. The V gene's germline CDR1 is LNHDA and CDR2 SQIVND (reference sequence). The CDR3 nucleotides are TGTGCCAGTAGGAATGGCTACGAGCAGTACTTC. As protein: CASRNGYEQYF.

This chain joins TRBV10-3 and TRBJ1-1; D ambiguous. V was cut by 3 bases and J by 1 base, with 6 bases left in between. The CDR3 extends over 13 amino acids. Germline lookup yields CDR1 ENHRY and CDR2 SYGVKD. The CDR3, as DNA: TGTGCCATCAGTGACCCGTCGAACACTGAAGCTTTCTTT. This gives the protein CAISDPSNTEAFF.

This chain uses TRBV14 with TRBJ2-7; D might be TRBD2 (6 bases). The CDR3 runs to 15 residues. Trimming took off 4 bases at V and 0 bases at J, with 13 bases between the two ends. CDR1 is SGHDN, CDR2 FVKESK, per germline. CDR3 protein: CASSLGGKSSYEQYF. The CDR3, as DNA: TGTGCCAGCAGCCTGGGCGGGAAGAGCTCCTACGAGCAGTACTTC.

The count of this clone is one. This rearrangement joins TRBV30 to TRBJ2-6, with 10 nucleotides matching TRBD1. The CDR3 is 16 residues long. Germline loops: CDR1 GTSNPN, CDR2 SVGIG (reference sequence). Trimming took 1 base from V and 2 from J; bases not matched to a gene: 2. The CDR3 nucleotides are TGTGCCTGGAGTGGTGGACAGGGGGCTGGGGCCAACGTCCTGACTTTC. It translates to CAWSGGQGAGANVLTF.

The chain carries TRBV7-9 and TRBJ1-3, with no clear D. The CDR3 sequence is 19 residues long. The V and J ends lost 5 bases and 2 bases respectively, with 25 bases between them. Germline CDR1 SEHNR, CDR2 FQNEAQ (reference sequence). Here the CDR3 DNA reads TGTGCCAGCAGCCTCCCGCGGTTGATTAACCGGGGAACTGGAAACACCATATATTTT. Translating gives CASSLPRLINRGTGNTIYF.

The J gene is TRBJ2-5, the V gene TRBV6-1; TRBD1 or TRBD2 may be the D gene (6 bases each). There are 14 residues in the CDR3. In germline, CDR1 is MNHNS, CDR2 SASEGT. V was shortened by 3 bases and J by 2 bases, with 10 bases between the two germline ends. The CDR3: CASSEGGGQETQYF. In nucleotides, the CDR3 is TGTGCCAGCAGTGAGGGGGGCGGTCAAGAGACCCAGTACTTC.

As DNA, the CDR3 is TGCGCCAGCGGGGTCAGGGGGCAGGGCGAAAAACTGTTTTTT. It translates to CASGVRGQGEKLFF. The chain carries TRBV5-1 and TRBJ1-4, with 8 positions matching TRBD1. J lost 8 bases, V lost 7 bases, and 10 bases had no gene match. This CDR3 region has 14 residues. CDR1 and CDR2 from the germline V gene are SGHRS and YFSETQ.

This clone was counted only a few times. CDR3 protein: CASSRQRGDGYTF. The CDR3 DNA follows: TGTGCCAGTAGTAGACAGCGAGGAGACGGCTACACCTTC. The gene calls are TRBV19 and TRBJ1-2, with a tentative D call TRBD1 (5 bases). Germline CDR1 LNHDA, CDR2 SQIVND (reference sequence). V dropped 4 bases and J dropped 8 bases, with 14 bases sitting between them. This CDR3 region has 13 residues.

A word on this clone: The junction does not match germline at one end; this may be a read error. CDR3: CASSSTRYNEQFF. CDR3 in DNA: TGTGCTAGCAGCTCTACTAGGTACAATGAGCAGTTCTTC. The chain recombines TRBV7-7 with TRBJ2-1, with a possible D match to TRBD2 (5 bases). CDR3 size: 13 residues. Germline assignment: CDR1 SSHAT and CDR2 FNYEAQ (reference sequence).

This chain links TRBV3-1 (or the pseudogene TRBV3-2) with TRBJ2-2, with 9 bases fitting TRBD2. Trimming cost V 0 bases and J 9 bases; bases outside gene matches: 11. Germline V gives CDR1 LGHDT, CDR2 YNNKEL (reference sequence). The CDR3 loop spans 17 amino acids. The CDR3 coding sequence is TGTGCCAGCAGCCAAGATGGCAGGACTAGCGCGACGAGGGAGCTGTTTTTT. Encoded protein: CASSQDGRTSATRELFF.

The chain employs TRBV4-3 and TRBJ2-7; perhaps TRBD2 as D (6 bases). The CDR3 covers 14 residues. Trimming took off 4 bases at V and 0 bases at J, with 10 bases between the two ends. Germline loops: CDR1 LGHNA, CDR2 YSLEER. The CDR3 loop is CASSPGLSSYEQYV. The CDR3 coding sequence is TGCGCCAGCAGCCCGGGACTCAGCTCCTACGAGCAGTACGTC.

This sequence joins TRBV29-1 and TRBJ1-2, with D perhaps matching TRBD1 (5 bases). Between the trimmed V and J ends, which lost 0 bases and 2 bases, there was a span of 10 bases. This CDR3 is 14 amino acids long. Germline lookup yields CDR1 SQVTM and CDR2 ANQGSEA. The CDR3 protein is CSVEDLGQNYGYTF. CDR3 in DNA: TGCAGCGTTGAAGATCTGGGGCAAAACTATGGCTACACCTTC.

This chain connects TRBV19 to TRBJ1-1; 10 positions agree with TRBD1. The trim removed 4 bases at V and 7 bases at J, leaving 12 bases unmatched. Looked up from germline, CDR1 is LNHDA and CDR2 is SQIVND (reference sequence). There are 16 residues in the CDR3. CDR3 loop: CASSTWDRGTLLEAFF. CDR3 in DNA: TGTGCCAGTAGTACATGGGACAGGGGAACCCTACTTGAAGCTTTCTTT.